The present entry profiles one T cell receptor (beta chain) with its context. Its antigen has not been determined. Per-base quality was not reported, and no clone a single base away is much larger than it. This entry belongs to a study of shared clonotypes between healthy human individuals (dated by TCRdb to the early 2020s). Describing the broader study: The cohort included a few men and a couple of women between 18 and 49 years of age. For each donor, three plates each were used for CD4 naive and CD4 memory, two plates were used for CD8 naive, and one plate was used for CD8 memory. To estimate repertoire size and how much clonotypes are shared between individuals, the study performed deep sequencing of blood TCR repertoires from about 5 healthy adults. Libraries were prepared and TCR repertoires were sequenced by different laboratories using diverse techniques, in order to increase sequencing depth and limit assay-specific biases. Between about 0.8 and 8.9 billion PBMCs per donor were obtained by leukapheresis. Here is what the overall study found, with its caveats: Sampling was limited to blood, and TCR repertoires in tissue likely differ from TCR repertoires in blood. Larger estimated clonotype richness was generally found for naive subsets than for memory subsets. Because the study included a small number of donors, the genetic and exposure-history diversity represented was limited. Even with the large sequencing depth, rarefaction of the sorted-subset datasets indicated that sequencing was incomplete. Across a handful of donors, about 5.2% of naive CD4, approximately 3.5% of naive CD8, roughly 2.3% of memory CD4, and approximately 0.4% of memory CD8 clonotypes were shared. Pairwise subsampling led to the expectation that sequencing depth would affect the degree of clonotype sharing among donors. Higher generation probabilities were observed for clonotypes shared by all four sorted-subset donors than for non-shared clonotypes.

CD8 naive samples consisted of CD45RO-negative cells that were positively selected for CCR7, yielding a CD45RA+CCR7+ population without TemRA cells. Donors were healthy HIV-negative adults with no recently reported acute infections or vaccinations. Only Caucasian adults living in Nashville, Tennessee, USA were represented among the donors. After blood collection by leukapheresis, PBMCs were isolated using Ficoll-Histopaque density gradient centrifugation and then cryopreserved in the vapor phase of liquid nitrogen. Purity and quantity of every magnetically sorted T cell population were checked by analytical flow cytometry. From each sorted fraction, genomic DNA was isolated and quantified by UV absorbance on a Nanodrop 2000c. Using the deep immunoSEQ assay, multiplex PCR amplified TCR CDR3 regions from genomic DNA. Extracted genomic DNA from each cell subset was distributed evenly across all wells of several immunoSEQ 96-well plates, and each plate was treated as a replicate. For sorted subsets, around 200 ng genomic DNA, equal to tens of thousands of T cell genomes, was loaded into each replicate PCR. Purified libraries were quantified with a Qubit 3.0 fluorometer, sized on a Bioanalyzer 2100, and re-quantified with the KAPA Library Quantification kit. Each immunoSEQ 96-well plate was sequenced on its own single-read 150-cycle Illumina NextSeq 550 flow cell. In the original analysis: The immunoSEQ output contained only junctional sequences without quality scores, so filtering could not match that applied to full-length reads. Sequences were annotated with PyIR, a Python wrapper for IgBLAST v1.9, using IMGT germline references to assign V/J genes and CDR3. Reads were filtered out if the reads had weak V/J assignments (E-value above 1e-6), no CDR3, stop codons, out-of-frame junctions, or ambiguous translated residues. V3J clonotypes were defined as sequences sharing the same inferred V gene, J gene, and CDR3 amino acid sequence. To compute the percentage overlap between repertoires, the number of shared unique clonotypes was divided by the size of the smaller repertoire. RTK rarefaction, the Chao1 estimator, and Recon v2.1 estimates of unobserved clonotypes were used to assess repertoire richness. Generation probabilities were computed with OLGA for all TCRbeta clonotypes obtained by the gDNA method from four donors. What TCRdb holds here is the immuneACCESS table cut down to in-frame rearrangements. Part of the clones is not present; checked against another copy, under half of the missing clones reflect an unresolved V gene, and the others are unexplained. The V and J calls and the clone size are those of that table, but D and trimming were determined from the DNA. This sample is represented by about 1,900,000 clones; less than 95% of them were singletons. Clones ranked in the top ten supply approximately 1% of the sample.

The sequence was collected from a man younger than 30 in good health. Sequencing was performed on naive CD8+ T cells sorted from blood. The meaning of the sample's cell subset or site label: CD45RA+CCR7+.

The bases read TGTGCCAGCAGCTTGATGAGGGAGACCCAGTACTTC. Its coded protein is CASSLMRETQYF. The chain is assembled from TRBV7-9 and TRBJ2-5; no D gene is confidently identified. The CDR3 runs 12 residues from the cysteine to the phenylalanine. This entry keeps only the CDR3 DNA: 36 bases, framed from base 1. Looking up the germline V gene (reference sequence) yields CDR1 SEHNR and CDR2 FQNEAQ. The germline ends are 7 bases apart after V is trimmed by 3 bases and J by 5 bases. Full variable domain (CDR3 extended with the reference TRBV7-9 and TRBJ2-5 proteins): DTGVSQNPRHKITKRGQNVTFRCDPISEHNRLYWYRQTLGQGPEFLTYFQNEAQLEKSRLLSDRFSAERPKGSFSTLEIQRTEQGDSAMYLCASSLMRETQYFGPGTRLLVL.